The entry below gives a single T cell receptor beta chain sequence along with its context. The CDR3 spans 16 residues. Trimming cost V 2 bases and J 0 bases, with 11 bases left between them. From germline, CDR1 is MNHNS and CDR2 SASEGT. The data belong to a study of blood T cell repertoires in COVID-19. Study-level background: COVID-19 samples, acute and convalescent, were from the United States, Italy and Spain. The analysed material was cDNA or gDNA that came from T cells, B-cell-depleted T cells, or PBMCs.

TCRdb keeps only in-frame clones here, not all; method: immunoSEQ multiplex PCR. The sample carries about 140,000 clones, about 80% recorded once. This receptor was identified in a young woman who had been exposed to COVID-19. The V call is TRBV6-1, the J call TRBJ2-1; D perhaps matches TRBD1 (6 bases). Sequencing was carried out using PBMCs or T cells enriched from blood (not recorded which). This chain's CDR3 is CASSENRESSYNEQFF. For the CDR3, the DNA is TGTGCCAGCAGTGAAAACAGGGAAAGCTCCTACAATGAGCAGTTCTTC.